These 29 T cell receptor beta chains came from one sample sequenced in a study of human T cells and chemical hapten exposure. Described time point: patch test 3, about 24 weeks after DPC sensitization. Described treatment: therapeutic diphenylcyclopropenone sensitization with weekly scalp DPC. Each CDR3 protein is one row after TCRdb ran MiXCR on the RACE reads. The repertoire has some 64,000 distinct CDR3 sequences, 9.5% to 12% of them found once; the top ten carry roughly 2.1%. This specimen was whole blood, taken in connection with sensitization to the hapten diphenylcyclopropenone (DPC). These receptors originate from a woman in her thirties with alopecia areata. Some clones in this sample may be carry-over from other donors' samples.

The chain combines TRBV28 with TRBJ1-1; D is possibly TRBD1 (6 bases). From germline, CDR1 is MDHEN and CDR2 SYDVKM. With 4 bases removed from V and 6 bases from J, the gap between germline ends came to 15 bases. The CDR3 runs 14 residues. The CDR3 is CASSSPYRVPEAFF. DNA for the CDR3: TGTGCCAGCAGTTCCCCCTACAGGGTTCCTGAAGCTTTCTTT.

The gene calls are TRBV9 and TRBJ2-3; D uncertain. V was cut by 0 bases and J by 1 base, with 9 bases left in between. CDR3 length equals 15 residues. CDR1 SGDLS and CDR2 YYNGEE come from the germline V gene. The CDR3 bases are TGTGCCAGCAGCGTAGAGGGCTACCGCACAGATACGCAGTATTTT. Its protein is CASSVEGYRTDTQYF.

This clonotype was counted ten times or more. The rearrangement uses TRBV12-3 or TRBV12-4 and TRBJ2-7; D is possibly TRBD1 or TRBD2 (6 bases each). Between the trimmed V and J ends, which lost 6 bases and 5 bases, there was a span of 17 bases. The CDR3 has 14 amino acids. The CDR3 sequence is CASRSDGGRNEQYF. CDR3 sequence (DNA): TGTGCCAGCAGGTCTGACGGGGGCAGAAACGAGCAGTACTTC.

This clonotype was counted only a few times. This chain links TRBV7-2 with TRBJ1-4; D is perhaps TRBD1 (6 bases). V was shortened by 3 bases and J by 4 bases, with 12 bases between the two germline ends. Germline V gene lookup returns CDR1 SGHTA and CDR2 FQGNSA. This CDR3 has 15 residues. Written as DNA, the CDR3 is TGTGCCAGCAGCTTGCATCGGACAGTTAATGAAAAACTGTTTTTT. Encoded protein: CASSLHRTVNEKLFF.

In its sample, this clonotype was seen many times. The chain employs TRBV5-4 and TRBJ1-2; D gene uncertain. The CDR3 runs to 12 residues. Deletions cut 4 bases from V and 1 base from J, with 5 bases between. The germline gives CDR1 SGHNT, CDR2 YYREEE (reference sequence). This chain's CDR3 is CASSRDNYGYTF. The CDR3 DNA follows: TGTGCCAGCAGCCGGGATAACTATGGCTACACCTTC. The full variable domain, rest sourced from reference TRBV5-4 and TRBJ1-2, is ETGVTQSPTHLIKTRGQQVTLRCSSQSGHNTVSWYQQALGQGPQFIFQYYREEENGRGNFPPRFSGLQFPNYSSELNVNALELDDSALYLCASSRDNYGYTFGSGTRLTVV.

In this sample, this clonotype turned up many times. J is TRBJ1-1 and V is TRBV6-5; D uncertain. The germline V gene encodes CDR1 MNHEY and CDR2 SVGAGI. V gave up 2 bases and J gave up 8 bases, with 21 bases separating them. This CDR3 has 16 amino acids. The CDR3 coding sequence is TGTGCCAGCAGTTACAGTCGATTTGGAGGGATCCTAGAAGCTTTCTTT. It specifies CASSYSRFGGILEAFF.

V and J are TRBV20-1 and TRBJ1-1; 10 positions match TRBD1. Germline trimming cut 0 bases from V and 4 bases from J; bases unmatched to any gene: 5. The CDR3 runs to 15 residues. CDR1 and CDR2 (germline): DFQATT, SNEGSKA (reference sequence). Written as DNA, the CDR3 is TGCAGTGCTAGAGAGTTCGGGGACAGGGGCACTGAAGCTTTCTTT. This translates into CSAREFGDRGTEAFF.

CDR3 region: CASSEGTGWIEQYF. CDR3 sequence (DNA): TGTGCCAGCAGTGAAGGTACAGGGTGGATCGAGCAGTACTTC. This chain uses TRBV2 with TRBJ2-7; tentative D call: TRBD1 (6 bases). Trimming removed 1 base from V and 6 bases from J, with 13 bases in between. Germline assignment: CDR1 SNHLY and CDR2 FYNNEI. The CDR3 is 14 amino acids.

This clonotype was observed a handful of times. The chain employs TRBV7-9 and TRBJ2-5; D gene uncertain. This CDR3 contains 12 residues. V was shortened by 5 bases and J by 3 bases, with 7 bases between the two germline ends. The germline V gene has CDR1 SEHNR and CDR2 FQNEAQ (reference sequence). CDR3 amino acids: CASSREEETQYF. The CDR3 DNA is TGTGCCAGCAGCCGAGAGGAAGAGACCCAGTACTTC.

This sequence joins TRBV9 and TRBJ2-3; D is ambiguous. The CDR3 contains 14 residues. Germline lookup yields CDR1 SGDLS and CDR2 YYNGEE. Deletions cut 2 bases from V and 2 bases from J, with 9 bases between. In DNA, the CDR3 is TGTGCCAGCAGCGTCATTGCGCACACAGATACGCAGTATTTT. Translated: CASSVIAHTDTQYF.

This clonotype appeared a few times. CDR3 sequence reads: CSATGSYYEQYF. CDR3 coding DNA: TGCAGCGCGACGGGTTCGTACTACGAGCAGTACTTC. This sequence joins TRBV29-1 and TRBJ2-7; D uncertain. V lost 7 bases and J 3 bases, leaving 13 bases between the germline ends. The germline V gene encodes CDR1 SQVTM and CDR2 ANQGSEA. CDR3 length equals 12 residues.

This clonotype has ten or more counts. The V and J genes are TRBV6-1 and TRBJ2-7, with a weak D call TRBD2 (6 bases). The CDR3 runs 13 residues. Germline CDR1 and CDR2: MNHNS and SASEGT. Trimming stripped 9 bases from V and 4 bases from J, with 16 bases between. The CDR3 spells CASRRDGIYEQYF. The DNA of the CDR3 is TGTGCCAGTCGGCGGGACGGAATTTACGAGCAGTACTTC.

In its sample, this clonotype was seen many times. The V call is TRBV2, the J call TRBJ2-7; 12 bases are shared with TRBD2. The CDR3 is 16 residues long. Germline V CDR1 and CDR2: SNHLY, FYNNEI. Trimming cost V 6 bases and J 7 bases; bases outside gene matches: 13. CDR3 nucleotide sequence: TGTGCCAGCAGCGTGACTAGCGGGAGAGGTTCGAGGGAGCAGTACTTC. Its protein is CASSVTSGRGSREQYF.

In its sample, this clonotype was seen a few times. CDR3 in amino acids: CASSAGGRYEQYF. CDR3 sequence (DNA): TGTGCCAGCAGCGCAGGGGGCCGGTACGAGCAGTACTTC. J is TRBJ2-7 and V is TRBV7-2, with 8 bases matching TRBD1. This CDR3 spans 13 amino acids. V shed 5 bases, J shed 4 bases, and the junction held 4 bases outside the gene matches. Germline V gene lookup returns CDR1 SGHTA and CDR2 FQGNSA.

This clonotype was found many times. V gene TRBV7-2 combines with J gene TRBJ2-1; D is perhaps TRBD1 (5 bases). Trimming shortened V by 5 bases and J by 0 bases, and 11 bases separated the two germline ends. This CDR3 is built from 15 residues. CDR1 is SGHTA, CDR2 FQGNSA, per germline. CDR3 protein: CASSIGQDSYNEQFF. CDR3 DNA sequence: TGTGCCAGCAGCATAGGACAAGACTCCTACAATGAGCAGTTCTTC.

The chain uses TRBV28 and TRBJ2-4; D gene uncertain. CDR1 is MDHEN, CDR2 SYDVKM, per germline. The CDR3 is 12 amino acids. V lost 4 bases and J lost 9, with 10 bases in between. The CDR3 DNA sequence: TGTGCCAGCAGTTCCCCCCAGCCCATTCAGTACTTC. Protein product: CASSSPQPIQYF.

The chain uses TRBV11-2 and TRBJ1-1; maybe TRBD1 (5 bases). The V and J ends lost 6 bases and 11 bases respectively, with 16 bases between them. The CDR3 is 12 residues long. The germline V gene has CDR1 SGHAT and CDR2 FQNNGV. The CDR3 loop is CASRGRSVAAFF. In DNA form, the CDR3 reads TGTGCCAGCAGGGGACGGTCCGTCGCTGCTTTCTTT. Looking up the rest from reference TRBV11-2 and TRBJ1-1 gives the full variable domain: EAGVAQSPRYKIIEKRQSVAFWCNPISGHATLYWYQQILGQGPKLLIQFQNNGVVDDSQLPKDRFSAERLKGVDSTLKIQPAKLEDSAVYLCASRGRSVAAFFGQGTRLTVV.

Only a few counts were recorded for this clonotype. The gene calls are TRBV20-1 and TRBJ1-4; D not resolved. V dropped 6 bases and J dropped 10 bases, with 21 bases sitting between them. The germline gives CDR1 DFQATT, CDR2 SNEGSKA (reference sequence). The CDR3 spans 14 residues. DNA of the CDR3: TGCAGTGCCAGGACCGAGGGAGGGCTCGGAAAACTGTTTTTT. The encoded protein is CSARTEGGLGKLFF.

This clonotype was found many times. The CDR3 nucleotides are TGTGCCAGCAGTGATGGTGGGAATAGCAATCAGCCCCAGCATTTT. Translated: CASSDGGNSNQPQHF. The V call is TRBV28, the J call TRBJ1-5; D is ambiguous. Trimming took 5 bases from V and 0 from J, leaving 11 bases between them. Germline CDR1 is MDHEN and CDR2 is SYDVKM. This CDR3 has 15 residues.

The table lists this clonotype with a few counts. The rearrangement uses TRBV6-4 and TRBJ1-5; D uncertain. The CDR3 sequence is 14 residues long. The V and J ends lost 2 bases and 2 bases respectively, with 7 bases between them. Germline V gene data show CDR1 as MRHNA and CDR2 as SNTAGT. CDR3 DNA: TGTGCCAGCAGTGACGAAGGAGGCAATCAGCCCCAGCATTTT. Residues: CASSDEGGNQPQHF.

J is TRBJ2-3 and V is TRBV20-1; D possibly corresponds to TRBD1 (6 bases). Trimming pared 1 base from V and 0 bases from J, leaving 11 bases between. The CDR3 contains 15 residues. CDR1 is DFQATT and CDR2 is SNEGSKA in the germline V gene (reference sequence). The CDR3, as DNA: TGCAGTGCTAGAGGAGGGGGTTATAGCACAGATACGCAGTATTTT. It is translated as CSARGGGYSTDTQYF.

V is TRBV28 and J is TRBJ1-5; TRBD1 might be the D (5 bases). The length of the CDR3 is 14 residues. CDR1 and CDR2 (germline): MDHEN, SYDVKM. Deletions cut 6 bases from V and 6 bases from J, with 15 bases between. The CDR3 region is CASRMQGIGQPQHF. The CDR3, as DNA: TGTGCCAGCAGGATGCAGGGAATTGGTCAGCCCCAGCATTTT.

The rearrangement uses TRBV28 and TRBJ1-2; D unclear. This CDR3 is built from 13 residues. The germline V gene encodes CDR1 MDHEN and CDR2 SYDVKM. V was shortened by 5 bases and J by 4 bases, with 11 bases between the two germline ends. CDR3 region: CASSRTWIYGYTF. Written as DNA, the CDR3 is TGTGCCAGCAGTCGTACATGGATCTATGGCTACACCTTC.

V gene TRBV28 combines with J gene TRBJ1-5, with 7 bases identical to TRBD1. The CDR3 consists of 16 residues. V gave up 6 bases and J gave up 6 bases; unmatched junction bases: 14. In germline, CDR1 is MDHEN, CDR2 SYDVKM. CDR3 DNA sequence: TGTGCCAGCAGCCAGGGGGGCAATCTAAAGGGTCAGCCCCAGCATTTT. Protein sequence: CASSQGGNLKGQPQHF.

This chain joins TRBV7-2 and TRBJ1-2, with D maybe TRBD1 (5 bases). The CDR3 is 15 amino acids. Germline V gene sequence: CDR1 SGHTA, CDR2 FQGNSA. V lost 7 bases and J lost 5, with 20 bases in between. The CDR3 region has the DNA TGTGCCAGCACCTTGGCCGGGACGGACGTTTATGGCTACACCTTC. This sequence encodes CASTLAGTDVYGYTF.

This rearrangement joins TRBV7-2 to TRBJ1-2; D remains ambiguous. Per the germline V gene, CDR1 is SGHTA and CDR2 is FQGNSA. The CDR3 sequence is 12 residues long. V gave up 1 base and J gave up 8 bases, with 8 bases separating them. The CDR3 nucleotides read TGTGCCAGCAGCTTAGTTTCCGGCGGCTACACCTTC. Its protein product is CASSLVSGGYTF. Full variable domain (rest looked up from reference TRBV7-2 and TRBJ1-2): GAGVSQSPSNKVTEKGKDVELRCDPISGHTALYWYRQSLGQGLEFLIYFQGNSAPDKSGLPSDRFSAERTGGSVSTLTIQRTQQEDSAVYLCASSLVSGGYTFGSGTRLTVV.

This rearrangement joins TRBV2 to TRBJ1-4; no definite D call. The CDR3 spans 15 residues. V was trimmed by 0 bases and J by 7 bases, leaving 12 bases between them. Germline CDR1 SNHLY, CDR2 FYNNEI. In nucleotides, the CDR3 is TGTGCCAGCAGTGAAGCTGGGCCACGGGGTGAAAAACTGTTTTTT. Protein sequence: CASSEAGPRGEKLFF.

The table lists this clonotype with a few counts. This chain joins TRBV6-1 and TRBJ2-1, with TRBD1 as a possible D gene (5 bases). This CDR3 region has 18 residues. Germline assignment: CDR1 MNHNS and CDR2 SASEGT. V was shortened by 4 bases and J by 1 base, with 20 bases between the two germline ends. The CDR3 spells CASSAGHDPIASYNEQFF. CDR3 in DNA: TGTGCCAGCAGTGCAGGGCATGACCCGATTGCGTCCTACAATGAGCAGTTCTTC.

This clonotype was recorded a few times. V gene TRBV6-6 combines with J gene TRBJ2-5, with TRBD2 matching 10 bases. Trimming at V came to 0 bases and at J to 1 base, leaving 5 bases not matched to a gene. CDR3 length: 17 amino acids. Germline V lookup: CDR1 MNHNY, CDR2 SVGAGI (reference sequence). Here the CDR3 DNA reads TGTGCCAGCAGTTACTCCCTTCCTAGCGGGGGCCAAGAGACCCAGTACTTC. Translated, it gives CASSYSLPSGGQETQYF.